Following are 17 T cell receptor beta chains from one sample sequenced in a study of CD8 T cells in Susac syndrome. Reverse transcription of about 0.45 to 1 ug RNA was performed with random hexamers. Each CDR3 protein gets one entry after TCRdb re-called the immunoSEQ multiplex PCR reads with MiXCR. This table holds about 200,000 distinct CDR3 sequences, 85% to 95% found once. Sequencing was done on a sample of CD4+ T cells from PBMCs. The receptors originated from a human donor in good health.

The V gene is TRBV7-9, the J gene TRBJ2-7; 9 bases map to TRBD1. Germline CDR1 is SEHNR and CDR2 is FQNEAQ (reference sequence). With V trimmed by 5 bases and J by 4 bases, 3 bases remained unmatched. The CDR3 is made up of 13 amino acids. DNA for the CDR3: TGTGCCAGCAGCCGGACAGGGGTGTACGAGCAGTACGTC. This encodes CASSRTGVYEQYV.

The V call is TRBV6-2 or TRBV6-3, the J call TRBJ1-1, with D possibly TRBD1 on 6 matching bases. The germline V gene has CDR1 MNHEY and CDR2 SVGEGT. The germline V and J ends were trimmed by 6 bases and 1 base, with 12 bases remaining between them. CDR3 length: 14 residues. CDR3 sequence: CASSHRAPNTEAFF. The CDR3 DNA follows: TGTGCCAGCAGCCACAGGGCCCCGAACACTGAAGCTTTCTTT.

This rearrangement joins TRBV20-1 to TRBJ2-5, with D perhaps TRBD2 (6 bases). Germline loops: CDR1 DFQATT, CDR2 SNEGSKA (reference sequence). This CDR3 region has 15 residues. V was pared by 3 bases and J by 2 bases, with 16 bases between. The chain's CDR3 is CSASAGSGIQETQYF. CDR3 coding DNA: TGCAGTGCTAGTGCTGGTAGCGGTATTCAAGAGACCCAGTACTTC.

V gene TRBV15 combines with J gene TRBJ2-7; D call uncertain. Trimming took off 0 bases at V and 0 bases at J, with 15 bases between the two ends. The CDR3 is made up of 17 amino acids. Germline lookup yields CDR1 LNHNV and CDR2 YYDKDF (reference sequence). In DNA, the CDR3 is TGTGCCACCAGCAGAGATTTAGGGAATAAAGTCTCCTACGAGCAGTACTTC. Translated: CATSRDLGNKVSYEQYF.

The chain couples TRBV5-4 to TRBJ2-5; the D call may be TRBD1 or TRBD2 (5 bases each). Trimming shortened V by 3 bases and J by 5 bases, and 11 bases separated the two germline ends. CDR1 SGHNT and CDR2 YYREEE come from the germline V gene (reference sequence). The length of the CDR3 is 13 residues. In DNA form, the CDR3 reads TGTGCCAGCAGCTCCACGGGGCGGGAGACCCAGTACTTC. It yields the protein CASSSTGRETQYF.

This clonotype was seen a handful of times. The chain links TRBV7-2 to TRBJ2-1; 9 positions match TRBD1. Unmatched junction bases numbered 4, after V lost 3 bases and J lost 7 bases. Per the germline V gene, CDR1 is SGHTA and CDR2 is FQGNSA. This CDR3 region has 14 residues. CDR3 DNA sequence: TGTGCCAGCAGCTTGGACAGGGGTGATAATGAGCAGTTCTTC. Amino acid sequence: CASSLDRGDNEQFF.

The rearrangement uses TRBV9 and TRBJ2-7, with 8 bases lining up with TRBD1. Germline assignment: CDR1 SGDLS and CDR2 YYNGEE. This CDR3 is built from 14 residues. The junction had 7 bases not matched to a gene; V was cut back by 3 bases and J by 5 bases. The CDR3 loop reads CASSGGQGPHEQYF. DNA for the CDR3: TGTGCCAGCAGCGGTGGACAGGGCCCCCACGAGCAGTACTTC.

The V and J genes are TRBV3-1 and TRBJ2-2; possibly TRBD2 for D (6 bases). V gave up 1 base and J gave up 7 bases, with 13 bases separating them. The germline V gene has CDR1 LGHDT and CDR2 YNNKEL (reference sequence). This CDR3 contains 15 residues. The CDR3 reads CASSQVPTSGGELFF. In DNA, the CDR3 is TGTGCCAGCAGCCAAGTCCCGACTAGTGGCGGGGAGCTGTTTTTT.

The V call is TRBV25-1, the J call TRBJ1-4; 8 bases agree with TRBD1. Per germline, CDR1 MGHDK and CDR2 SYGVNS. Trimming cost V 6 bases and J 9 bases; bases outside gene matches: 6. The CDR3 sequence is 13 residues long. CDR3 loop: CASSGTGLQKLFF. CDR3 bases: TGTGCCAGCAGCGGGACAGGTTTGCAAAAACTGTTTTTT.

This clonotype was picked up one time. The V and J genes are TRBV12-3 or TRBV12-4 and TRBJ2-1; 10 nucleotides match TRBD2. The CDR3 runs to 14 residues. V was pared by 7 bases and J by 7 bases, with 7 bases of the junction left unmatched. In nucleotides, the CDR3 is TGTGCCAGCAAACGGCTAGCGGGAGTGAATGAGCAGTTCTTC. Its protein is CASKRLAGVNEQFF.

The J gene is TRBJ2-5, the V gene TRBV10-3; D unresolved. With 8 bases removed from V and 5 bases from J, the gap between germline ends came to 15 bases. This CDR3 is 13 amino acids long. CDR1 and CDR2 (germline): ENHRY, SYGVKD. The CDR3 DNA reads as TGTGCCATCTCCCTCCAGCTCGGGGAGACCCAGTACTTC. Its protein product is CAISLQLGETQYF.

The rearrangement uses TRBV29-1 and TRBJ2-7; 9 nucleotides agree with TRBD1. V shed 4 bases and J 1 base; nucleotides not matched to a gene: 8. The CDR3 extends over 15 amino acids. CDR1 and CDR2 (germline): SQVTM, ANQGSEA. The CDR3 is CSVVPDRGWSYEQYF. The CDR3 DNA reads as TGCAGCGTTGTCCCGGACAGGGGTTGGTCCTACGAGCAGTACTTC.

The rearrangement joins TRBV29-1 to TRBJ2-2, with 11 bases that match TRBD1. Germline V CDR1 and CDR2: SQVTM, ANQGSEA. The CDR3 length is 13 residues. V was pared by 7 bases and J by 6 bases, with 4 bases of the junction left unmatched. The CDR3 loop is CSAPGQGAGELFF. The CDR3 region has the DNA TGCAGCGCCCCGGGACAGGGGGCCGGGGAGCTGTTTTTT.

For the CDR3, the DNA is TGTGCCAGCAGTTCCCGTTTAGGGGTCAATGAAAAACTGTTTTTT. Translated: CASSSRLGVNEKLFF. This chain joins TRBV12-3 or TRBV12-4 and TRBJ1-4; perhaps TRBD1 as D (5 bases). Trimming left V 4 bases short and J 5 bases short, with 14 bases between. The CDR3 contains 15 residues.

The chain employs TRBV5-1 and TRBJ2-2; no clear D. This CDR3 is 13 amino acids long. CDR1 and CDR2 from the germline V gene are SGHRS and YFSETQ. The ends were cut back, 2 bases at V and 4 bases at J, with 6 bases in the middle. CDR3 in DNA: TGCGCCAGCAGCTTCTATGGCACCGGGGAGCTGTTTTTT. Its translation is CASSFYGTGELFF.

CDR3 DNA: TGTGCCAGCAAATCCTCACAGCGGGTGGGGAACAATGAGCAGTTCTTC. As protein: CASKSSQRVGNNEQFF. This rearrangement joins TRBV18 to TRBJ2-1, with a possible D match to TRBD2 (6 bases). The CDR3 spans 16 residues. V shed 8 bases and J shed 5 bases, with 22 bases lying between them. Germline CDR1 KGHSH, CDR2 LQKENI.

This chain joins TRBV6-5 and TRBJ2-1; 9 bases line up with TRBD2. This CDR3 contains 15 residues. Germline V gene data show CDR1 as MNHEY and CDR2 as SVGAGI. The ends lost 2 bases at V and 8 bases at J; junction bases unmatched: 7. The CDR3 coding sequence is TGTGCCAGCAGTTACACTTCTAGCGGGAAATATGAGCAGTTCTTC. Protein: CASSYTSSGKYEQFF.